At least ten counts were recorded for the clone carrying this TCR beta chain. The sample belongs to a study of neurological immune-mediated disorders. CDR3 size: 15 residues. Germline-derived CDR1 and CDR2 are DFQATT and SNEGSKA (reference sequence). V dropped 6 bases and J dropped 1 base, with 16 bases sitting between them. TCRdb ran MiXCR on the 5' RACE reads and lists one entry per CDR3 protein. The sample lists 15,000 to 20,000 distinct CDR3 sequences; about 10% were seen once. Sequenced sample: CD8+ T cells from blood. This rearrangement joins TRBV20-1 to TRBJ1-5; D not resolved. The source of this sequence is a woman aged 45-59 years in good health. The CDR3 DNA sequence: TGCAGTGCCCCGAGCCGGGCTGGGAGCAATCAGCCCCAGCATTTT. The encoded protein is CSAPSRAGSNQPQHF.